This T cell receptor (beta chain) was retrieved from a study of blood T cell repertoires in COVID-19. About the research overall: The United States, Italy and Spain provided the acute and convalescent COVID-19 samples.

Here immunoSEQ multiplex PCR was the method, and the copy in TCRdb shows in-frame clones only, minus some. In the table there are about 230,000 clones, around 86% of which are singletons. The CDR3 loop spans 17 amino acids. Trimming at V came to 4 bases and at J to 4 bases, leaving 12 bases not matched to a gene. The germline V gene has CDR1 SGDLS and CDR2 YYNGEE. Specimen: peripheral blood. The sequence was collected from a man between 50 and 59 years old with COVID-19, enrolled during active disease. The chain carries TRBV9 and TRBJ2-3, with TRBD2 matching 10 bases. CDR3 sequence: CASSRTLAGVWSDTQYF. Written as DNA, the CDR3 is TGTGCCAGCAGCCGCACCCTAGCGGGAGTCTGGTCAGATACGCAGTATTTT. Variable domain in full (rest from reference TRBV9 and TRBJ2-3): DSGVTQTPKHLITATGQRVTLRCSPRSGDLSVYWYQQSLDQGLQFLIQYYNGEERAKGNILERFSAQQFPDLHSELNLSSLELGDSALYFCASSRTLAGVWSDTQYFGPGTRLTVL.